These 18 T cell receptor beta chains originate from one sample sequenced in a study of multiple sclerosis patients with progressive multifocal leukoencephalopathy. Stated time point: about 6 months of natalizumab therapy. Clones were read by immunoSEQ multiplex PCR, and TCRdb kept only the in-frame ones, dropping some. This sample has around 30,000 clones, with about 90% found just once. This specimen was PBMCs, taken from a patient treated with natalizumab. Receptors originate from a human donor with multiple sclerosis.

The J gene is TRBJ2-3, the V gene TRBV4-2; 11 nucleotides line up with TRBD2. Germline loops: CDR1 LGHNA, CDR2 YNFKEQ. This CDR3 has 15 amino acids. The V gene end was trimmed by 2 bases and the J gene end by 8 bases; junction bases not matched to a gene: 6. CDR3 bases: TGTGCCAGCAGCCAAACTAGCGGGAGTCCGGCTACGCAGTATTTT. Translation gives CASSQTSGSPATQYF.

V gene TRBV12-5 combines with J gene TRBJ1-4; TRBD1 agrees at 8 bases. The trim removed 5 bases at V and 8 bases at J, leaving 7 bases unmatched. The V gene's germline CDR1 is LGHNT and CDR2 FRNRAP. CDR3 length equals 14 residues. CDR3 sequence reads: CASGPGQGGEKLFF. The CDR3 DNA reads as TGTGCTAGTGGTCCTGGACAGGGTGGAGAAAAACTGTTTTTT.

The chain has TRBV9 and TRBJ2-2; TRBD2 is a possible D gene (5 bases). The germline CDR1 and CDR2 sequences are SGDLS and YYNGEE. The CDR3 spans 15 residues. The germline V and J ends were trimmed by 0 bases and 5 bases, with 11 bases remaining between them. CDR3 sequence reads: CASSVGTSRTGELFF. DNA for the CDR3: TGTGCCAGCAGCGTAGGAACTAGTCGAACCGGGGAGCTGTTTTTT. Full variable domain (remainder filled in from reference TRBV9 and TRBJ2-2): DSGVTQTPKHLITATGQRVTLRCSPRSGDLSVYWYQQSLDQGLQFLIQYYNGEERAKGNILERFSAQQFPDLHSELNLSSLELGDSALYFCASSVGTSRTGELFFGEGSRLTVL.

The V gene is TRBV19, the J gene TRBJ2-1; TRBD2 matches at 10 bases. This CDR3 spans 19 amino acids. The germline V gene encodes CDR1 LNHDA and CDR2 SQIVND (reference sequence). Trimming cost V 3 bases and J 0 bases; bases outside gene matches: 11. The CDR3, as DNA: TGTGCCAGTAGTATGGCTAGCGGGAGCTCCCAAAGCTCCTACAATGAGCAGTTCTTC. Amino acid sequence: CASSMASGSSQSSYNEQFF.

The rearrangement links TRBV7-9 to TRBJ2-5; D not certain. The CDR3 extends over 11 amino acids. The germline V and J ends were trimmed by 4 bases and 5 bases, with 5 bases remaining between them. Germline V gives CDR1 SEHNR, CDR2 FQNEAQ (reference sequence). CDR3 DNA: TGTGCCAGCAGCTCAGCGGAGACCCAGTACTTC. Encoded protein: CASSSAETQYF.

V gene TRBV19 combines with J gene TRBJ1-5, with D tentatively TRBD1 (5 bases). V was clipped by 7 bases and J by 3 bases, with 19 bases between them. CDR3 length: 16 residues. Germline lookup yields CDR1 LNHDA and CDR2 SQIVND (reference sequence). The CDR3 sequence is CASNPTGLNPNQPQHF. The CDR3 DNA sequence: TGTGCCAGTAATCCCACAGGACTAAACCCCAATCAGCCCCAGCATTTT.

This chain uses TRBV12-2 with TRBJ2-1; the listed D gene, TRBD2, was not tested against the DNA. TRBV12-2 counts as a pseudogene. CDR3 length: 14 residues. DNA for the CDR3: TGTGCAAGTCGCTTAGAACTAGCGGGAGTAGCGCAGTTCTTC. Translated: CASRLELAGVAQFF.

This chain uses TRBV18 with TRBJ2-6; D is undetermined. Trimming took off 3 bases at V and 3 bases at J, with 3 bases between the two ends. This CDR3 is built from 13 residues. Germline values: CDR1 KGHSH, CDR2 LQKENI. The CDR3 DNA reads TGTGCCAGCTCACCGGTTGGGGCCAACGTCCTGACTTTC. The encoded protein is CASSPVGANVLTF.

The rearrangement joins TRBV18 to TRBJ1-1; possible D gene TRBD1, 5 bases. The germline gives CDR1 KGHSH, CDR2 LQKENI. V was trimmed by 1 base and J by 6 bases, leaving 9 bases between them. The CDR3 covers 13 residues. This CDR3 reads CASSPQGVAEAFF. The CDR3 coding sequence is TGTGCCAGCTCACCACAAGGGGTTGCTGAAGCTTTCTTT. Supplemented by reference TRBV18 and TRBJ1-1, the full variable domain reads NAGVMQNPRHLVRRRGQEARLRCSPMKGHSHVYWYRQLPEEGLKFMVYLQKENIIDESGMPKERFSAEFPKEGPSILRIQQVVRGDSAAYFCASSPQGVAEAFFGQGTRLTVV.

The chain has TRBV25-1 and TRBJ1-1; unclear D gene. V dropped 5 bases and J dropped 5 bases, with 18 bases sitting between them. Germline values: CDR1 MGHDK, CDR2 SYGVNS. This CDR3 contains 15 residues. CDR3 DNA: TGTGCCAGCAGTCGCCGAAGATTGGGCAGTACTGAAGCTTTCTTT. This translates into CASSRRRLGSTEAFF. The full variable domain, with the rest looked up from reference TRBV25-1 and TRBJ1-1, is EADIYQTPRYLVIGTGKKITLECSQTMGHDKMYWYQQDPGMELHLIHYSYGVNSTEKGDLSSESTVSRIRTEHFPLTLESARPSHTSQYLCASSRRRLGSTEAFFGQGTRLTVV.

This clone occurred a few times. The chain combines TRBV7-2 with TRBJ1-2, with TRBD1 as a possible D gene (5 bases). Germline lookup yields CDR1 SGHTA and CDR2 FQGNSA. V was pared by 1 base and J by 5 bases, with 17 bases between. This CDR3 region has 16 residues. CDR3 DNA sequence: TGTGCCAGCAGCTTAGTAACGGGGGATCAGGGTTATGGCTACACCTTC. This codes for CASSLVTGDQGYGYTF.

The DNA for the CDR3 is TGTGCCAGCAGCCACCCCGGGACAGGCACCTACGAGCAGTACTTC. This translates into CASSHPGTGTYEQYF. This chain connects TRBV4-2 to TRBJ2-7; 8 nucleotides line up with TRBD1. This CDR3 region has 15 residues. With V trimmed by 3 bases and J by 2 bases, 6 bases remained unmatched. CDR1 is LGHNA and CDR2 is YNFKEQ in the germline V gene.

The V call is TRBV4-1, the J call TRBJ2-1, with 11 bases identical to TRBD1. J lost 5 bases, V lost 7 bases, and 4 bases had no gene match. The CDR3 length is 14 residues. The germline CDR1 and CDR2 sequences are MGHRA and YSYEKL. DNA for the CDR3: TGCGCCAGCACCGGGACAGGGGGGCACAATGAGCAGTTCTTC. This encodes CASTGTGGHNEQFF.

This clone turned up a few times. This chain joins TRBV4-3 and TRBJ2-7, with 8 bases fitting TRBD1. V gave up 3 bases and J gave up 12 bases; unmatched junction bases: 7. CDR1 is LGHNA, CDR2 YSLEER, per germline. This CDR3 contains 12 residues. The CDR3: CASSHPGTGPYF. CDR3 coding DNA: TGCGCCAGCAGCCACCCCGGGACAGGCCCGTACTTC.

This clone was observed a few times. V is TRBV30 and J is TRBJ2-2; D gene uncertain. Germline loops: CDR1 GTSNPN, CDR2 SVGIG (reference sequence). V was cut by 3 bases and J by 5 bases, with 13 bases left in between. The CDR3 totals 14 residues. DNA of the CDR3: TGTGCCTGGAGCCTAGGGTCCGCGACCGGGGAGCTGTTTTTT. It codes for CAWSLGSATGELFF.

The CDR3 region has the DNA TGCGCCAGCAGGGCTCAGGGCCTCGCAGTCTCGTATGGCTACACCTTC. Residues: CASRAQGLAVSYGYTF. The V gene is TRBV4-1, the J gene TRBJ1-2; tentative D call: TRBD1 (5 bases). The CDR3 has 16 amino acids. V lost 6 bases, J lost 5 bases, and 22 bases lay in between. Germline V gene sequence: CDR1 MGHRA, CDR2 YSYEKL.

The chain combines TRBV9 with TRBJ2-1, with D possibly being TRBD2 (5 bases). Trimming shortened V by 0 bases and J by 7 bases, and 14 bases separated the two germline ends. Germline lookup yields CDR1 SGDLS and CDR2 YYNGEE. CDR3 length: 15 amino acids. The CDR3 protein is CASSVASGPRNEQFF. The CDR3 DNA reads TGTGCCAGCAGCGTAGCAAGCGGTCCCCGGAATGAGCAGTTCTTC.

In this sample, this clone turned up once. The chain links TRBV5-4 to TRBJ2-1; 10 bases match TRBD2. This CDR3 contains 20 residues. Germline CDR1 reads SGHNT; CDR2 reads YYREEE (reference sequence). J lost 0 bases, V lost 0 bases, and 12 bases had no gene match. The CDR3 reads CASSLDGLAELTRSYNEQFF. The CDR3 region has the DNA TGTGCCAGCAGCTTGGACGGACTAGCGGAGCTGACGCGCTCCTACAATGAGCAGTTCTTC.